The present TCR beta chain was sequenced within a study of spatial heterogeneity in lung cancer. Study as a whole: Consistent detection of more beta-chain than alpha-chain sequences was observed.

Each TCR cDNA molecule carried a unique molecular identifier. TCRdb independently ran MiXCR on the 5' RACE reads; one entry per CDR3 protein. The table shows approximately 9,400 distinct CDR3 sequences, with roughly 5.5% occurring only once. The time point denotes: sample taken at primary tumor resection. Whole RNA was taken from tumor, nontumor lung or frozen PBMC; it was then sequenced unsorted. More than 70 TRACERx patients with early, untreated non-small cell lung cancer donated samples. The ends were cut back, 6 bases at V and 1 base at J, with 13 bases in the middle. In germline, CDR1 is SGHTA, CDR2 FQGNSA. The CDR3 sequence is 14 residues long. This clonotype has at least ten counts.

The TCR originated in a male donor with early-stage non-small cell lung cancer. The source was PBMCs, collected at surgery. This chain joins TRBV7-2 and TRBJ2-7; unclear D gene. CDR3 protein: CASSRGGLSYEQYF. DNA of the CDR3: TGTGCCAGCAGTAGAGGCGGATTATCCTACGAGCAGTACTTC.